This T cell receptor beta chain was retrieved from a study of long-term antiretroviral therapy in people with HIV. General study findings and limits: Subsequent to ART, diversity was augmented yet persisted below that of transplant donor controls.

Running of the v3.0 immunoSEQ assay took place at survey level. Libraries were prepared by immunoSEQ multiplex PCR; TCRdb keeps only in-frame clonotypes and omits some of them. The table records tens of thousands of clones, roughly 97% of them present only once. As to this clone: What it binds is unknown.

The TCR originated in a man younger than 45 with HIV. Sequenced material: unsorted PBMCs, taken 6.9 years after starting antiretroviral therapy.

CDR3 DNA: TGTGCCAGCAGCTTAATCGGGTTGGAGGACGAGCAGTACTTC. This encodes CASSLIGLEDEQYF. The rearrangement links TRBV5-5 to TRBJ2-7, with TRBD2 as a possible D gene (5 bases). V gave up 2 bases and J gave up 5 bases, with 14 bases separating them. This CDR3 region has 14 residues. CDR1 is SGHKS and CDR2 is YYEKEE in the germline V gene (reference sequence).